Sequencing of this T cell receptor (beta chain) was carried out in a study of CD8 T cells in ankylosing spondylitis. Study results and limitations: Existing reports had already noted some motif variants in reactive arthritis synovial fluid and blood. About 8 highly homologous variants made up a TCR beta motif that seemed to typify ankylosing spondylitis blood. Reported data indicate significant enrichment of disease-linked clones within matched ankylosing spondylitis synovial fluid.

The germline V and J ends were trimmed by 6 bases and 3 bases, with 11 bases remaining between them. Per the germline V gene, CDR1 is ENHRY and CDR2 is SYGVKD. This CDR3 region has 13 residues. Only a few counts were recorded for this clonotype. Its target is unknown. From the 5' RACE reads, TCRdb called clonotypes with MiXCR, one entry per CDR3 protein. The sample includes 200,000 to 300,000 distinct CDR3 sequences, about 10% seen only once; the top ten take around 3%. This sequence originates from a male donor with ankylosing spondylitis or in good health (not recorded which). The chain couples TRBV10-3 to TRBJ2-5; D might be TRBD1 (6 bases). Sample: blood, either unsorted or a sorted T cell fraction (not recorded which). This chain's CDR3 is CAIRLTGEETQYF. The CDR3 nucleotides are TGTGCCATCAGACTGACAGGAGAAGAGACCCAGTACTTC.